The 6 T cell receptor beta chains below come from one sample, sequenced in a study of blood T cell repertoires in COVID-19. Method: immunoSEQ multiplex PCR; TCRdb's copy keeps in-frame clones and lacks some. The table records a few hundred thousand clones, 85% of them present only once. The sequenced sample consisted of PBMCs or T cells enriched from blood (not recorded which). These TCRs come from a man aged 40-50 years who had recovered from COVID-19.

This clone was detected once. The rearrangement uses TRBV28 and TRBJ1-1; 8 nucleotides align to TRBD1. V trimming: 5 bases; J trimming: 0 bases; junction bases outside the gene matches: 11. CDR3 length equals 17 residues. Germline V gene sequence: CDR1 MDHEN, CDR2 SYDVKM. CDR3 sequence reads: CASSKDTDRAMNTEAFF. In DNA, the CDR3 is TGTGCCAGCAGTAAGGACACGGACAGGGCCATGAACACTGAAGCTTTCTTT.

The V and J genes are TRBV7-8 and TRBJ2-3, with 10 bases matching TRBD2. This CDR3 has 17 amino acids. CDR1 and CDR2 from the germline V gene are SGHVS and FQNEAQ. Trimming removed 1 base from V and 6 bases from J; junction bases left unmatched: 10. CDR3 DNA sequence: TGTGCCAGCAGCTTAGAAGCTAGCGGGAGCGGGTGGGATACGCAGTATTTT. It translates to CASSLEASGSGWDTQYF.

The rearrangement links TRBV3-1 (or the pseudogene TRBV3-2) to TRBJ1-6, with TRBD1 as a possible D gene (5 bases). V shed 2 bases and J shed 8 bases, with 25 bases lying between them. CDR3 length equals 19 residues. The germline V gene encodes CDR1 LGHDT and CDR2 YNNKEL (reference sequence). The CDR3 protein is CASSQPTSKVPRGYSPLHF. The CDR3 coding sequence is TGTGCCAGCAGCCAACCGACCTCCAAGGTTCCAAGGGGTTATTCACCCCTCCACTTT.

This clone was seen many times. The chain is built from TRBV4-1 and TRBJ2-3, with D maybe TRBD2 (5 bases). CDR3 length: 16 residues. V shed 4 bases and J shed 2 bases, with 16 bases lying between them. CDR1 and CDR2 (germline): MGHRA, YSYEKL. The CDR3 here is CASSPGPLALTDTQYF. CDR3 bases: TGCGCCAGCAGCCCAGGCCCGCTAGCTCTCACAGATACGCAGTATTTT.

The chain combines TRBV7-9 with TRBJ1-4, with 9 bases that match TRBD1. The V segment lost 5 bases and the J segment 8 bases; nucleotides outside the gene matches: 6. This CDR3 region has 14 residues. Per the germline V gene, CDR1 is SEHNR and CDR2 is FQNEAQ (reference sequence). The CDR3 DNA follows: TGTGCCAGCAGCCACGGACAGGGGAAGGAAAAACTGTTTTTT. Amino acid sequence: CASSHGQGKEKLFF.

The chain couples TRBV10-3 to TRBJ2-1, with TRBD2 matching 9 bases. Germline CDR1 and CDR2: ENHRY and SYGVKD. The V segment lost 5 bases and the J segment 4 bases; nucleotides outside the gene matches: 3. The CDR3 sequence is 14 residues long. The CDR3 bases are TGTGCCATCAGTACGACTAGCGGATACAATGAGCAGTTCTTC. It is translated as CAISTTSGYNEQFF.